The 5 T cell receptor beta chains in this list originate from one sample, sequenced in a study of Ad26.COV2.S vaccination and SARS-CoV-2 variants. Method: immunoSEQ multiplex PCR; TCRdb's copy keeps in-frame clones and lacks some. Altogether about 280,000 clones are present, more than 75% being singletons, with the ten largest covering approximately 3.3%. This sample's treatment: about 20 received Ad26.COV2.S at low or high dose, single or two shots; roughly five received placebo; per-sample allocation not given. Sample collection was performed on day 63 after the first vaccine or placebo injection. The sequencing used peripheral blood, collected in a trial of Ad26.COV2.S vaccine versus placebo. The receptors stem from a person between 18 and 60 years old who received the Ad26.COV2.S COVID-19 vaccine or a placebo.

The chain has TRBV19 and TRBJ1-6, with D possibly being TRBD1 (5 bases). This CDR3 is built from 15 residues. Germline CDR1 is LNHDA and CDR2 is SQIVND (reference sequence). The ends were cut back, 7 bases at V and 5 bases at J, with 15 bases in the middle. CDR3 nucleotides: TGTGCCAGTACTGACACGGGGCGAAATAATTCACCCCTCCACTTT. This translates into CASTDTGRNNSPLHF.

There are a few counts of this clone. This specimen includes other DNA sequences encoding the same CDR3. J is TRBJ1-3 and V is TRBV3-1 (or the pseudogene TRBV3-2); no firm D call. The V end lost 1 base, the J end lost 2 bases, and 3 bases lay between the germline ends. Germline CDR1 reads LGHDT; CDR2 reads YNNKEL (reference sequence). This CDR3 is 13 amino acids long. CDR3 sequence reads: CASSQGAGNTIYF. The DNA of the CDR3 is TGTGCCAGCAGCCAAGGCGCTGGAAACACCATATATTTT.

The gene calls are TRBV2 and TRBJ1-1, with 9 nucleotides matching TRBD1. J lost 6 bases, V lost 3 bases, and 2 bases had no gene match. Looked up from germline, CDR1 is SNHLY and CDR2 is FYNNEI. This CDR3 comprises 13 residues. CDR3 residues: CASSEDRGPEAFF. DNA of the CDR3: TGTGCCAGCAGTGAGGACAGGGGCCCTGAAGCTTTCTTT.

The rearrangement uses TRBV30 and TRBJ2-3, with TRBD1 as a possible D gene (5 bases). V was cut by 2 bases and J by 0 bases, with 15 bases left in between. Germline V gene lookup returns CDR1 GTSNPN and CDR2 SVGIG (reference sequence). This CDR3 is 16 amino acids long. The CDR3 DNA follows: TGTGCCTGGAGTTGGGAAGGGGTCGCTAGCACAGATACGCAGTATTTT. Amino acids: CAWSWEGVASTDTQYF. Full variable domain (remainder filled in from reference TRBV30 and TRBJ2-3): SQTIHQWPATLVQPVGSPLSLECTVEGTSNPNLYWYRQAAGRGLQLLFYSVGIGQISSEVPQNLSASRPQDRQFILSSKKLLLSDSGFYLCAWSWEGVASTDTQYFGPGTRLTVL.

The V and J genes are TRBV5-1 and TRBJ1-1; D is unclear. Germline CDR1 reads SGHRS; CDR2 reads YFSETQ. V was clipped by 4 bases and J by 1 base, with 14 bases between them. There are 15 residues in the CDR3. In DNA, the CDR3 is TGCGCCAGCAGCATAGAATCCCGGGCGAACACTGAAGCTTTCTTT. This translates into CASSIESRANTEAFF.